This T cell receptor beta chain was obtained from a study of identical twins. Comments on this clonotype: No antigen is known for it.

Study findings and constraints: For out-of-frame alpha sequences shared by twins, low generation probability was in excess.

TCRdb reanalysed the 5' RACE reads using MiXCR and keeps one entry per CDR3 protein. The sample consists of about 520,000 distinct CDR3 sequences, under 25% of them appearing once. Germline lookup yields CDR1 SGHTA and CDR2 FQGNSA. This CDR3 region has 14 residues. Trimming took off 5 bases at V and 2 bases at J, with 12 bases between the two ends. These data also featured in a second study, about T cells expressing NK-cell markers. That study adds: TCR beta repertoires came from sorted CD3+CD56+NKG2C+, CD3+CD56+NKG2C- and CD3+CD56-NKG2C+ T cells. Sequencing covered eight donors, seven HCMV-seropositive and one seronegative. Unclear, still, was the HCMV specificity of the expanded NKG2C+ T cell clones.

The source of this sequence is a woman aged 18-29 years in good health. This chain uses TRBV7-2 with TRBJ2-5; tentative D call: TRBD2 (6 bases). The sample was CD4+ T cells sorted from blood. CDR3 in amino acids: CASSRLVMQETQYF. The CDR3 nucleotides are TGTGCCAGCAGCCGACTAGTGATGCAAGAGACCCAGTACTTC.